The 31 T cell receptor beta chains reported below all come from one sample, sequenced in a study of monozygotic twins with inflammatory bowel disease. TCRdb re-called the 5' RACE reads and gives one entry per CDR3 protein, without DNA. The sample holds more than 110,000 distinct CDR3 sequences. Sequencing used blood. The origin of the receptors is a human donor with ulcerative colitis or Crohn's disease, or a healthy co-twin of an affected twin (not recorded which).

CDR3 in amino acids: CASSPLQAYNQPQHF. This rearrangement joins TRBV4-1 to TRBJ1-5. In germline, CDR1 is MGHRA, CDR2 YSYEKL. The CDR3 has 15 amino acids.

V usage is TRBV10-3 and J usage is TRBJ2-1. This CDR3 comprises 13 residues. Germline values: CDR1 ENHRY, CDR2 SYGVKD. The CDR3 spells CAISESVNNEQFF.

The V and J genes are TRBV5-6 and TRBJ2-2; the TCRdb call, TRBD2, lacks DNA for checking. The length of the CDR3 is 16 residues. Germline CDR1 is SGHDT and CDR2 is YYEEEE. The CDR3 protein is CASSLLAGRNTGELFF.

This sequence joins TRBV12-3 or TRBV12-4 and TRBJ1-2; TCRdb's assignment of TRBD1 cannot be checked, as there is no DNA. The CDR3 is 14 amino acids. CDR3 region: CASSLAGTDYGYTF.

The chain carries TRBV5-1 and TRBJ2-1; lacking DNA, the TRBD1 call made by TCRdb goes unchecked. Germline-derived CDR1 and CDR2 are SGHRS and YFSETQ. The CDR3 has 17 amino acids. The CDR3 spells CASSPRTGRGSTNEQFF.

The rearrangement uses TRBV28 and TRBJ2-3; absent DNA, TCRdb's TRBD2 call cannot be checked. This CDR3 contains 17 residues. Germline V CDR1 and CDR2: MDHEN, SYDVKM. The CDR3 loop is CASSFGAGGPPRGTQYF.

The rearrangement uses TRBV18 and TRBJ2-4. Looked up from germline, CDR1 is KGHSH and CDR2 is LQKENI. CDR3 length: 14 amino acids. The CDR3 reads CASSPRFGENIQYF. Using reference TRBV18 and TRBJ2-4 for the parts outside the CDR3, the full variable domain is NAGVMQNPRHLVRRRGQEARLRCSPMKGHSHVYWYRQLPEEGLKFMVYLQKENIIDESGMPKERFSAEFPKEGPSILRIQQVVRGDSAAYFCASSPRFGENIQYFGAGTRLSVL.

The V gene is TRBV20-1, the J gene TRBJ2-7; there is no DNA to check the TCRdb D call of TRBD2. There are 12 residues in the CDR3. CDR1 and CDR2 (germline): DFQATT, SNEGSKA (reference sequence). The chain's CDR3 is CSTPTIHGEQYF.

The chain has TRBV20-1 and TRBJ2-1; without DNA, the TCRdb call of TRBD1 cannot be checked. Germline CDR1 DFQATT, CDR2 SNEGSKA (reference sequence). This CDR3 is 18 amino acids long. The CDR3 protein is CSARDLARGQGPRNEQFF.

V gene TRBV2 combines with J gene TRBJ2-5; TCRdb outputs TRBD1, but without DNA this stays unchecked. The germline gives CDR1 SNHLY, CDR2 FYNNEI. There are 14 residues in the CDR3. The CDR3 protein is CASIRDRGVETQYF.

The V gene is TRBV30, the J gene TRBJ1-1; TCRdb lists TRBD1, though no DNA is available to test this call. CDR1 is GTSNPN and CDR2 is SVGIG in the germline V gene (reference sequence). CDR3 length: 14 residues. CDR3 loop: CAWSGGGLNTEAFF.

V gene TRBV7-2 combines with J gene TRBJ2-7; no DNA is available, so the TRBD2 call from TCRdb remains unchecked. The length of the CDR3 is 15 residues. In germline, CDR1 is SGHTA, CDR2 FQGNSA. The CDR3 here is CASSLVLAGSYEQYF.

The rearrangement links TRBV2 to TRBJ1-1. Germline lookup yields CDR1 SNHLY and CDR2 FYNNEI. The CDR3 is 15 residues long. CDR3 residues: CASSKAGWRAGEAFF.

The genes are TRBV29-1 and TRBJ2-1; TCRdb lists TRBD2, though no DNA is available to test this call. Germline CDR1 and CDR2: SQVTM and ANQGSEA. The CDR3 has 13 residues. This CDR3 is CSVKPSTHNEQFF.

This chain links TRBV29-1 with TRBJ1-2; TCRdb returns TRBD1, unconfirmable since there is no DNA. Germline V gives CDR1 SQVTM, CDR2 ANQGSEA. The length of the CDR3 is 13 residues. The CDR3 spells CSFHTGGDYGYTF.

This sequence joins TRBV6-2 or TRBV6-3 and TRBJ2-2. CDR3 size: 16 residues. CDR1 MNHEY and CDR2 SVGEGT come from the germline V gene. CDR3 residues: CASTFEAVENTGELFF.

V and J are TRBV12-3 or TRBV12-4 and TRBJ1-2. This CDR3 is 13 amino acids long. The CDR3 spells CASSPADFYGYTF.

The CDR3 is CASSLGDRFNQPQHF. J is TRBJ1-5 and V is TRBV12-3 or TRBV12-4; TCRdb outputs TRBD1, but without DNA this stays unchecked. This CDR3 has 15 amino acids.

The CDR3 is CASSPHYRLPTNEKLFF. The chain has TRBV14 and TRBJ1-4. The length of the CDR3 is 17 residues. Germline CDR1 SGHDN, CDR2 FVKESK.

CDR3 region: CASSFVPTSGSYEQYF. The V gene is TRBV5-5, the J gene TRBJ2-7; absent DNA, TCRdb's TRBD2 call cannot be checked. The CDR3 sequence is 16 residues long. Looked up from germline, CDR1 is SGHKS and CDR2 is YYEKEE (reference sequence).

CDR3 amino acids: CASSQGLAGLDTQYF. The rearrangement links TRBV12-3 or TRBV12-4 to TRBJ2-3; the D call from TCRdb, TRBD2, cannot be confirmed without DNA. There are 15 residues in the CDR3.

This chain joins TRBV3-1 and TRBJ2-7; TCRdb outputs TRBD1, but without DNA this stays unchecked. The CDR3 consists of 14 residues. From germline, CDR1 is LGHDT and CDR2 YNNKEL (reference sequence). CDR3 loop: CASSGTSSSYEQYF.

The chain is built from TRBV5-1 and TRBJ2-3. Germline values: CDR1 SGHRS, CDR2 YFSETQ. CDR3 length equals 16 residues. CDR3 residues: CASSLDRTRYTDTQYF.

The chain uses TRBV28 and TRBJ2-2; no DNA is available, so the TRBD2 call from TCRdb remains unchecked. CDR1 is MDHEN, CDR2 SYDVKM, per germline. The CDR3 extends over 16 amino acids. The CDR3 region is CASIGGTSGNTGELFF.

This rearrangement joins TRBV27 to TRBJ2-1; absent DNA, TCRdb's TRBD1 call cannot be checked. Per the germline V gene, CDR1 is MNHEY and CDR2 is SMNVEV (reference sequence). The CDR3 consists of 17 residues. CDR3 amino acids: CASSPLVLDRDYNEQFF.

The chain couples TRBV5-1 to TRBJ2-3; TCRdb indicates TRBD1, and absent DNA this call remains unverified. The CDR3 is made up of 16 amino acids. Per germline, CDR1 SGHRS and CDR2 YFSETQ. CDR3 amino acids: CASSLVGTPSTDTQYF.

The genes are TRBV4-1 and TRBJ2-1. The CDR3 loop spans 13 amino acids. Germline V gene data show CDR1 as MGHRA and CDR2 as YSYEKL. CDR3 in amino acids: CASSQVVGVEQFF.

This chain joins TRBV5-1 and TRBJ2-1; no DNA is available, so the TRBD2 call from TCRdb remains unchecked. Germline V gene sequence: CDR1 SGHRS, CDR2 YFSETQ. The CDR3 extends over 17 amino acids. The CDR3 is CASSLDPSRSSYNEQFF.

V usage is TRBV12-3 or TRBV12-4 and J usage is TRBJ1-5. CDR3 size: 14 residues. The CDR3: CASSSDGLGQPQHF.

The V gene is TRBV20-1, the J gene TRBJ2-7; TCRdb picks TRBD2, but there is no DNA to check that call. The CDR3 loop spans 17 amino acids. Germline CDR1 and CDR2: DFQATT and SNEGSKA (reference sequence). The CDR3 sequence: CSASPLVSSGRASEQYF.

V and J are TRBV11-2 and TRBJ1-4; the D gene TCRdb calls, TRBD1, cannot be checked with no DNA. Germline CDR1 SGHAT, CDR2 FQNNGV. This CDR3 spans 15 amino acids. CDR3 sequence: CASSPTGGRNEKLFF.